The 30 T cell receptor beta chains listed next were all sequenced from one sample in a study of T cells in localized non-small cell lung cancer. Assay used: immunoSEQ multiplex PCR; TCRdb lists only in-frame clones, some missing. The sample includes tens of thousands of clones, roughly 87% of them seen just once. The sample here was peripheral blood, taken before any cancer treatment. The receptors derive from a man between 40 and 70 years old with stage I squamous cell lung carcinoma.

This chain uses TRBV30 with TRBJ1-6, with 7 positions matching TRBD1. V was clipped by 0 bases and J by 7 bases; unmatched bases: 6. Germline CDR1 GTSNPN, CDR2 SVGIG (reference sequence). The CDR3 sequence is 15 residues long. The CDR3 is CAWSVGRGSNSPLHF. CDR3 nucleotides: TGTGCCTGGAGTGTAGGCAGGGGGTCGAATTCACCCCTCCACTTT.

The chain joins TRBV7-2 to TRBJ1-5; D uncertain. Germline assignment: CDR1 SGHTA and CDR2 FQGNSA. The CDR3 is 13 residues long. Trimming pared 2 bases from V and 7 bases from J, leaving 9 bases between. CDR3 coding DNA: TGTGCCAGCAGCTTAACAAAGTGGCAGCCCCAGCATTTT. Its translation is CASSLTKWQPQHF.

This rearrangement joins TRBV7-2 to TRBJ1-6, with a weak D call TRBD1 (6 bases). The CDR3 covers 15 residues. The V gene lost 5 bases and the J gene lost 9 bases, with 17 bases spanning the gap. The germline V gene encodes CDR1 SGHTA and CDR2 FQGNSA. CDR3: CASSPDRLRTSPLHF. The CDR3 nucleotides read TGTGCCAGCAGCCCGGACAGACTCAGGACTTCACCCCTCCACTTT.

This clone was observed a single time. V and J are TRBV10-3 and TRBJ1-6, with D unresolved. The germline V gene encodes CDR1 ENHRY and CDR2 SYGVKD. The V end lost 5 bases, the J end lost 7 bases, and 9 bases lay between the germline ends. This CDR3 has 13 residues. The CDR3 spells CAISTRANSPLHF. CDR3 DNA: TGTGCCATCAGTACCAGAGCGAATTCACCCCTCCACTTT.

The chain is built from TRBV9 and TRBJ1-4; 8 positions agree with TRBD1. The CDR3 runs to 14 residues. V was pared by 3 bases and J by 8 bases, with 6 bases of the junction left unmatched. The germline CDR1 and CDR2 sequences are SGDLS and YYNGEE. CDR3 protein: CASSGTGLGEKLFF. CDR3 bases: TGTGCCAGCAGCGGGACAGGGCTAGGGGAAAAACTGTTTTTT.

The J gene is TRBJ2-6, the V gene TRBV25-1; D not certain. The V and J ends lost 3 bases and 0 bases respectively, with 9 bases between them. CDR3 length equals 16 residues. Germline CDR1 and CDR2: MGHDK and SYGVNS. The CDR3 sequence is CASSESRNSGANVLTF. DNA for the CDR3: TGTGCCAGCAGTGAGAGTCGGAACTCTGGGGCCAACGTCCTGACTTTC.

The chain uses TRBV4-1 and TRBJ2-1; D is possibly TRBD2 (6 bases). With 1 base removed from V and 5 bases from J, the gap between germline ends came to 9 bases. Germline lookup yields CDR1 MGHRA and CDR2 YSYEKL. This CDR3 spans 14 amino acids. DNA of the CDR3: TGCGCCAGCAGCCAAGTGACGGGGGACAATGAGCAGTTCTTC. Its protein is CASSQVTGDNEQFF.

This clone was seen once. This chain connects TRBV19 to TRBJ1-6; D may be TRBD1 (5 bases). V lost 5 bases to trimming and J lost 8 bases, with 10 bases between them. There are 13 residues in the CDR3. Looked up from germline, CDR1 is LNHDA and CDR2 is SQIVND (reference sequence). As DNA, the CDR3 is TGTGCCAGTAGTGCAGGGTTGGATTCACCCCTCCACTTT. It is translated as CASSAGLDSPLHF. The whole variable domain, remainder taken from reference TRBV19 and TRBJ1-6, is DGGITQSPKYLFRKEGQNVTLSCEQNLNHDAMYWYRQDPGQGLRLIYYSQIVNDFQKGDIAEGYSVSREKKESFPLTVTSAQKNPTAFYLCASSAGLDSPLHFGNGTRLTVT.

This clone was observed a few times. For the CDR3, the DNA is TGTGCCAGCAGCGTAAGTTGGGGTCAAGGAAACACCATATATTTT. Residues: CASSVSWGQGNTIYF. The chain links TRBV9 to TRBJ1-3; D not resolved. Germline V gene data show CDR1 as SGDLS and CDR2 as YYNGEE. The germline V and J ends were trimmed by 1 base and 4 bases, with 12 bases remaining between them. The CDR3 runs to 15 residues.

This chain uses TRBV7-2 with TRBJ2-2, with 7 positions matching TRBD1. The germline CDR1 and CDR2 sequences are SGHTA and FQGNSA. The CDR3 extends over 16 amino acids. Trimming cost V 2 bases and J 1 base; bases outside gene matches: 4. The CDR3 sequence is CASSLFGTENTGELFF. CDR3 DNA sequence: TGTGCCAGCAGCTTATTCGGGACAGAGAACACCGGGGAGCTGTTTTTT.

J is TRBJ2-3 and V is TRBV6-6; perhaps TRBD1 as D (5 bases). Per the germline V gene, CDR1 is MNHNY and CDR2 is SVGAGI (reference sequence). The CDR3 is 15 amino acids. The V and J ends lost 5 bases and 3 bases respectively, with 15 bases between them. CDR3 loop: CASSGARVNTDTQYF. CDR3 nucleotide sequence: TGTGCCAGCAGTGGGGCCAGGGTTAATACAGATACGCAGTATTTT.

V is TRBV5-5 and J is TRBJ2-3, with D possibly matching TRBD1 (5 bases). Per the germline V gene, CDR1 is SGHKS and CDR2 is YYEKEE (reference sequence). The V gene lost 4 bases and the J gene lost 3 bases, with 18 bases spanning the gap. The CDR3 loop spans 16 amino acids. The CDR3 spells CASSRQSNLLTDTQYF. The CDR3 DNA sequence: TGTGCCAGCAGCCGACAGTCCAACCTTTTAACAGATACGCAGTATTTT.

CDR3: CASRMGSYNSPLHF. Here the CDR3 DNA reads TGTGCCAGCAGGATGGGCTCCTATAATTCACCCCTCCACTTT. This sequence joins TRBV25-1 and TRBJ1-6; no definite D call. Trimming cost V 6 bases and J 0 bases, with 6 bases left between them. In germline, CDR1 is MGHDK, CDR2 SYGVNS. The length of the CDR3 is 14 residues.

V is TRBV5-4 and J is TRBJ1-2, with unresolved D. The V gene's germline CDR1 is SGHNT and CDR2 YYREEE (reference sequence). Between the trimmed V and J ends, which lost 6 bases and 2 bases, there was a span of 11 bases. The CDR3 has 13 amino acids. The CDR3 nucleotides read TGTGCCAGCAACACACACGAGAACTATGGCTACACCTTC. Amino acid sequence: CASNTHENYGYTF. Full variable domain (outside the CDR3, taken from reference TRBV5-4 and TRBJ1-2): ETGVTQSPTHLIKTRGQQVTLRCSSQSGHNTVSWYQQALGQGPQFIFQYYREEENGRGNFPPRFSGLQFPNYSSELNVNALELDDSALYLCASNTHENYGYTFGSGTRLTVV.

The chain recombines TRBV18 with TRBJ1-3; TRBD1 is a possible D gene (5 bases). Germline V CDR1 and CDR2: KGHSH, LQKENI. Trimming removed 3 bases at V and 0 bases at J, with 12 bases between. The CDR3 is made up of 16 amino acids. For the CDR3, the DNA is TGTGCCAGCTCACCGACCCAGGGTCCCTCTGGAAACACCATATATTTT. Encoded protein: CASSPTQGPSGNTIYF.

Written as DNA, the CDR3 is TGTGCCAGCAGCACATGGACCCCCGGGATCCCACCCCTCCACTTT. Protein product: CASSTWTPGIPPLHF. J is TRBJ1-6 and V is TRBV11-2; D gene unclear. Germline values: CDR1 SGHAT, CDR2 FQNNGV. The CDR3 length is 15 residues. V was pared by 5 bases and J by 11 bases, with 19 bases between.

The sample holds one count of this clone. The chain uses TRBV28 and TRBJ2-5; 8 nucleotides agree with TRBD2. The V and J ends lost 6 bases and 5 bases, in that order; junction bases with no gene match: 8. The germline gives CDR1 MDHEN, CDR2 SYDVKM. There are 14 residues in the CDR3. This CDR3 is CASRLTGGRETQYF. As DNA, the CDR3 is TGTGCCAGCAGACTGACGGGGGGGCGGGAGACCCAGTACTTC.

The gene calls are TRBV6-1 and TRBJ1-4; TRBD1 is a possible D gene (5 bases). The CDR3 consists of 15 residues. Trimming shortened V by 9 bases and J by 5 bases, and 19 bases separated the two germline ends. Germline V gives CDR1 MNHNS, CDR2 SASEGT. CDR3 in amino acids: CASTAGDSYNEKLFF. In DNA, the CDR3 is TGTGCCAGTACCGCAGGAGACAGCTACAATGAAAAACTGTTTTTT.

This chain connects TRBV9 to TRBJ2-1; tentative D call: TRBD2 (6 bases). The CDR3 is 15 amino acids. The V gene lost 0 bases and the J gene lost 6 bases, with 13 bases spanning the gap. CDR1 is SGDLS, CDR2 YYNGEE, per germline. The CDR3 loop is CASSVVPGVGNEQFF. CDR3 DNA: TGTGCCAGCAGCGTAGTACCGGGGGTCGGCAATGAGCAGTTCTTC.

The chain joins TRBV9 to TRBJ2-7; D is perhaps TRBD1 or TRBD2 (5 bases each). CDR3 length equals 15 residues. Germline CDR1 is SGDLS and CDR2 is YYNGEE. V lost 2 bases and J 4 bases, leaving 16 bases between the germline ends. CDR3 DNA: TGTGCCAGCAGCGTCGCCGGGACCAGGGATTACGAGCAGTACTTC. Protein product: CASSVAGTRDYEQYF.

The chain carries TRBV10-3 and TRBJ1-5; D call uncertain. Germline V gene sequence: CDR1 ENHRY, CDR2 SYGVKD. V lost 0 bases and J 3 bases, leaving 9 bases between the germline ends. The CDR3 length is 15 residues. The CDR3: CAISESTTDNQPQHF. The CDR3 DNA reads as TGTGCCATCAGTGAGTCGACAACCGACAATCAGCCCCAGCATTTT.

This clone has a handful of counts. The CDR3 region is CSVVTAGSEQYF. DNA for the CDR3: TGCAGCGTAGTTACAGCGGGGAGCGAGCAGTACTTC. V and J are TRBV29-1 and TRBJ2-7, with 7 bases aligning to TRBD2. J gave up 6 bases and V 6 bases, and 8 bases lay outside the gene matches. Germline CDR1 and CDR2: SQVTM and ANQGSEA. This CDR3 contains 12 residues.

This chain uses TRBV30 with TRBJ1-1; 9 bases align to TRBD1. This CDR3 spans 15 amino acids. V gave up 3 bases and J gave up 5 bases; unmatched junction bases: 10. Per the germline V gene, CDR1 is GTSNPN and CDR2 is SVGIG (reference sequence). Here the CDR3 DNA reads TGTGCCTGGAGAAGCCCGACAGGGGGTAAAACTGAAGCTTTCTTT. It yields the protein CAWRSPTGGKTEAFF.

CDR3 sequence: CSTRIGPEQYF. The DNA of the CDR3 is TGCAGTACAAGAATTGGTCCGGAGCAGTACTTC. V is TRBV20-1 and J is TRBJ2-7; no firm D call. Trimming stripped 8 bases from V and 7 bases from J, with 15 bases between. The CDR3 runs to 11 residues. Germline V gene lookup returns CDR1 DFQATT and CDR2 SNEGSKA (reference sequence).

The chain uses TRBV19 and TRBJ2-7, with TRBD1 identical over 7 bases. V trimming: 6 bases; J trimming: 6 bases; junction bases outside the gene matches: 11. Germline V CDR1 and CDR2: LNHDA, SQIVND (reference sequence). CDR3 length equals 14 residues. In DNA form, the CDR3 reads TGTGCCAGTAGGGCCCACAGGGGTACGAGCGAGCAGTACTTC. It is translated as CASRAHRGTSEQYF.

This clone was recorded only once. This rearrangement joins TRBV6-5 to TRBJ2-7, with no clear D. CDR3 length equals 14 residues. Per the germline V gene, CDR1 is MNHEY and CDR2 is SVGAGI. The V end was cut by 5 bases, the J end by 0 bases, with 11 bases between. CDR3 nucleotide sequence: TGTGCCAGCAGTCCGACTCCGAGCTCCTACGAGCAGTACTTC. Protein: CASSPTPSSYEQYF.

A single count supports this clone. V gene TRBV6-1 combines with J gene TRBJ1-4, with 7 nucleotides matching TRBD1. V was pared by 4 bases and J by 4 bases, with 6 bases of the junction left unmatched. There are 15 residues in the CDR3. The germline V gene has CDR1 MNHNS and CDR2 SASEGT. The CDR3, as DNA: TGTGCCAGCAGTGTCCCGACAGGGCTTAATGAAAAACTGTTTTTT. It yields the protein CASSVPTGLNEKLFF.

The V call is TRBV6-6, the J call TRBJ1-2, with 7 bases fitting TRBD1. CDR1 is MNHNY and CDR2 is SVGAGI in the germline V gene (reference sequence). V shed 6 bases and J 6 bases; nucleotides not matched to a gene: 4. The CDR3 spans 12 residues. The chain's CDR3 is CASRRQGDGYTF. The CDR3 DNA sequence: TGTGCCAGCAGACGACAGGGAGATGGCTACACCTTC.

J is TRBJ2-4 and V is TRBV7-8, with D possibly being TRBD1 or TRBD2 (7 bases each). Per the germline V gene, CDR1 is SGHVS and CDR2 is FQNEAQ. V lost 5 bases and J lost 7, with 15 bases in between. CDR3 length equals 14 residues. The chain's CDR3 is CASSPGGDTNIQYF. CDR3 DNA sequence: TGTGCCAGCAGCCCAGGGGGGGACACCAACATTCAGTACTTC.

The rearrangement joins TRBV7-2 to TRBJ1-6; D possibly corresponds to TRBD1 (5 bases). CDR3 size: 12 residues. The germline V gene encodes CDR1 SGHTA and CDR2 FQGNSA. Trimming pared 5 bases from V and 9 bases from J, leaving 8 bases between. The CDR3 loop is CASSVRVSPLHF. The CDR3 bases are TGTGCCAGCAGCGTCAGGGTTTCACCCCTCCACTTT.